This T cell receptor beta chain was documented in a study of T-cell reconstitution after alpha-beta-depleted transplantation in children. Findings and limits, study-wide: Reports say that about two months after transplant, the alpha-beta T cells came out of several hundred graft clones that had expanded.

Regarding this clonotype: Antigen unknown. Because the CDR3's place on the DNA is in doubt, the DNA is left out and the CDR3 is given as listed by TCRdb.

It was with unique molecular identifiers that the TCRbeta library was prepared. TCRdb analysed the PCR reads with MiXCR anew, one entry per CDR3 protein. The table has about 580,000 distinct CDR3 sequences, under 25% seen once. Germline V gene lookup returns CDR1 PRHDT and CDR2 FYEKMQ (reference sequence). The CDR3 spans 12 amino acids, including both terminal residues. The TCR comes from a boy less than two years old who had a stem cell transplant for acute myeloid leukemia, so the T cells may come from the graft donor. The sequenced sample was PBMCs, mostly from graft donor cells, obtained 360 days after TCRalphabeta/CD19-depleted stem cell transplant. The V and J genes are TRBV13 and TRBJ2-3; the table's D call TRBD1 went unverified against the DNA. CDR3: CASSLVGPGTYF.